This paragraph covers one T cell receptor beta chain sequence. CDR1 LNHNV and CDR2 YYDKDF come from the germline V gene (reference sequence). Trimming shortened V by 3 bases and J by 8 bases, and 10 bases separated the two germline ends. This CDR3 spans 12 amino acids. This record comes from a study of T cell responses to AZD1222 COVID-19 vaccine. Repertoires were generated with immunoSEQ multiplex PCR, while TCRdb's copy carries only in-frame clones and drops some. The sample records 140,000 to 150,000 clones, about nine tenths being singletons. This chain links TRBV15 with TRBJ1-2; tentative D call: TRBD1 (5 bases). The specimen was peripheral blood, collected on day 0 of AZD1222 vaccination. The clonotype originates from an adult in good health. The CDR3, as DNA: TGTGCCACCAGCAGTAAAGGGGAAGGCTACACCTTC. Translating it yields CATSSKGEGYTF. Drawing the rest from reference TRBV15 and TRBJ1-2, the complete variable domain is DAMVIQNPRYQVTQFGKPVTLSCSQTLNHNVMYWYQQKSSQAPKLLFHYYDKDFNNEADTPDNFQSRRPNTSFCFLDIRSPGLGDTAMYLCATSSKGEGYTFGSGTRLTVV.